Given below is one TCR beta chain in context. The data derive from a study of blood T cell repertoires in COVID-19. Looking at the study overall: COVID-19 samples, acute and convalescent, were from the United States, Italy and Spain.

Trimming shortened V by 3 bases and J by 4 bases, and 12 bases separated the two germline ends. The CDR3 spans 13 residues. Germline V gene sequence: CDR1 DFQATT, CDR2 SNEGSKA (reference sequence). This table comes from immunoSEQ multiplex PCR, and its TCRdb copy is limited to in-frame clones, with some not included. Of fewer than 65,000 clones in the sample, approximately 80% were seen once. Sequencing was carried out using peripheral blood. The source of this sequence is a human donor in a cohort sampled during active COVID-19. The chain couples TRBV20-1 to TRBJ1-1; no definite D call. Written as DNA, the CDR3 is TGCAGTGCTAGTTGGCAGAGGGTCACTGAAGCTTTCTTT. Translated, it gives CSASWQRVTEAFF.